This T cell receptor (beta chain) was observed in a study of shared clonotypes between healthy human individuals. The CDR3 totals 14 residues. CDR1 is SEHNR, CDR2 FQNEAQ, per germline (reference sequence). The V gene lost 7 bases and the J gene lost 5 bases, with 14 bases spanning the gap. Produced via immunoSEQ multiplex PCR; TCRdb's table is partial and in-frame only. Of 1.4 million to 1.5 million clones detected, 95% to 97% appear once; the ten largest clones hold over 1%. The donors, all of them Caucasian adults, lived in Nashville, Tennessee. Sequenced input: naive CD4+ T cells sorted from blood. Subset noted: CD45RA+ positively selected. The J gene is TRBJ1-4, the V gene TRBV7-9, with a tentative D call TRBD1 (5 bases). The sequence came from a man in his thirties or forties in good health. The CDR3 DNA reads as TGTGCCAGCACCGAGCTGGGGCGAAATGAAAAACTGTTTTTT. Translation: CASTELGRNEKLFF.